The clone carrying this T cell receptor beta chain showed up many times. The sample belongs to a study of response to subunit inactivated influenza vaccine. Germline CDR1 reads MDHEN; CDR2 reads SYDVKM. The CDR3 totals 15 residues. The ends were cut back, 5 bases at V and 8 bases at J, with 18 bases in the middle. A single record per CDR3 protein comes from TCRdb applying MiXCR to the RT-PCR reads. Among about 170,000 distinct CDR3 sequences listed, approximately 12% were seen once. A further study also used this sample, focusing on T cells expressing NK-cell markers. That work adds: UMIs were included in TCR beta cDNA generated by 5'RACE template switching. According to the study, TCR beta repertoires originated from sorted CD3+CD56+NKG2C+, CD3+CD56+NKG2C- and CD3+CD56-NKG2C+ T cells. Several experiments added an anti-gamma-delta TCR antibody to sort only alpha-beta TCR T cells. Leadership of the CD3+CD56-NKG2C+ fraction also belonged to these clonotypes in a few donors. What remained unclear was the HCMV specificity of expanded NKG2C+ T cell clones.

The TCR comes from a man aged 50 to 60 who received an inactivated influenza vaccine. Source: CD8+ T cells sorted from PBMCs, taken approximately 13 days after vaccination. The chain combines TRBV28 with TRBJ1-4; the D gene is possibly TRBD1 (5 bases). The CDR3 loop reads CASSPGTSRREKLFF. The CDR3, as DNA: TGTGCCAGCAGTCCCGGGACTTCTAGGAGGGAAAAACTGTTTTTT.